This entry is about one T cell receptor (beta chain). Its target is not known. This sample stems from a study of graft-versus-host responses after intestinal transplantation. TCRdb's copy holds only in-frame clones and misses some; the assay was immunoSEQ multiplex PCR. Found here are 40,000 or so clones, about 96% of them singletons; the top ten hold less than 0.25%. From germline, CDR1 is PRHDT and CDR2 FYEKMQ (reference sequence). V lost 5 bases to trimming and J lost 2 bases; unmatched junction nucleotides: 11. The CDR3 covers 16 residues. The TCR comes from a human donor who was the organ donor for an intestinal transplant. This specimen consisted of unstimulated CD8+ T cells sorted from spleen or lymph node cells, obtained before transplant. The chain links TRBV13 to TRBJ2-5; 7 bases map to TRBD2. The CDR3, as DNA: TGTGCCAGCAGCGAAACCCCGGGACTATTGCAAGAGACCCAGTACTTC. It codes for CASSETPGLLQETQYF.